Shown below are 11 T cell receptor beta chains from a single sample sequenced in a study of T cells after yellow fever vaccination. TCRdb re-analysed the 5' RACE reads in MiXCR, keeping a single row per CDR3 protein. The sample lists roughly 300,000 distinct CDR3 sequences, about 6.6% occurring once. Sequences were derived from PBMCs, sampled more than 35 days after the first yellow fever vaccination. Receptors were obtained from a man younger than 35 who received the YFV17D yellow fever vaccine.

This clonotype was picked up many times. The J gene is TRBJ2-7, the V gene TRBV20-1, with 7 bases identical to TRBD1. Germline loops: CDR1 DFQATT, CDR2 SNEGSKA (reference sequence). The ends lost 5 bases at V and 1 base at J; junction bases unmatched: 5. The CDR3 is 13 residues long. The CDR3 DNA is TGCAGTGCTGGGACAGTGGGGTCCTACGAGCAGTACTTC. It translates to CSAGTVGSYEQYF.

This clonotype was counted a few times. V and J are TRBV30 and TRBJ1-1, with D possibly TRBD1 on 5 matching bases. Per germline, CDR1 GTSNPN and CDR2 SVGIG (reference sequence). The CDR3 consists of 12 residues. Trimming took 3 bases from V and 5 from J, leaving 10 bases between them. CDR3 coding DNA: TGTGCCTGGAGGGGGGATACAACTGAAGCTTTCTTT. Translated, it gives CAWRGDTTEAFF.

This clonotype has more than one count but fewer than ten. The CDR3 sequence: CASRPPGQGLSGYTF. The CDR3 DNA reads as TGTGCCAGCAGACCTCCGGGACAGGGACTTAGTGGCTACACCTTC. The chain couples TRBV7-9 to TRBJ1-2; 9 positions agree with TRBD1. The CDR3 is made up of 15 amino acids. V lost 6 bases, J lost 7 bases, and 12 bases stayed unmatched. Germline V CDR1 and CDR2: SEHNR, FQNEAQ (reference sequence).

This clonotype was counted a few times. CDR3: CASSFAGRGATDTQYF. The CDR3 DNA sequence: TGTGCCAGCAGCTTCGCGGGGCGGGGGGCCACAGATACGCAGTATTTT. V usage is TRBV5-6 and J usage is TRBJ2-3; TRBD2 matches at 8 bases. The V gene's germline CDR1 is SGHDT and CDR2 YYEEEE. The CDR3 contains 16 residues. V trimming: 2 bases; J trimming: 2 bases; junction bases outside the gene matches: 7.

A few counts support this clonotype. The V and J genes are TRBV30 and TRBJ1-2; possibly TRBD1 for D (5 bases). Germline V gives CDR1 GTSNPN, CDR2 SVGIG (reference sequence). The CDR3 spans 14 residues. V was pared by 5 bases and J by 2 bases, with 15 bases between. CDR3 sequence reads: CAWGGNFLNYGYTF. DNA for the CDR3: TGTGCCTGGGGGGGGAATTTCCTCAACTATGGCTACACCTTC.

This clonotype was counted only a few times. The chain employs TRBV18 and TRBJ2-7, with 7 positions matching TRBD1. The CDR3 is 15 amino acids. In germline, CDR1 is KGHSH, CDR2 LQKENI. Trimming cost V 8 bases and J 1 base; bases outside gene matches: 11. CDR3 sequence reads: CASIEGAGGSYEQYF. CDR3 coding DNA: TGTGCCAGCATCGAAGGAGCAGGGGGTTCCTACGAGCAGTACTTC.

This clonotype occurred many times. V is TRBV5-1 and J is TRBJ2-3, with 8 bases lining up with TRBD2. V lost 5 bases to trimming and J lost 4 bases; unmatched junction nucleotides: 6. The CDR3 totals 14 residues. Germline V gives CDR1 SGHRS, CDR2 YFSETQ. The CDR3, as DNA: TGCGCCAGCAGACATAGCGGGGCCCCAGATACGCAGTATTTT. This translates into CASRHSGAPDTQYF. Full variable domain (rest looked up from reference TRBV5-1 and TRBJ2-3): KAGVTQTPRYLIKTRGQQVTLSCSPISGHRSVSWYQQTPGQGLQFLFEYFSETQRNKGNFPGRFSGRQFSNSRSEMNVSTLELGDSALYLCASRHSGAPDTQYFGPGTRLTVL.

This clonotype was seen a few times. The chain carries TRBV29-1 and TRBJ2-5; D gene unclear. The germline CDR1 and CDR2 sequences are SQVTM and ANQGSEA. The CDR3 spans 11 residues. Trimming took off 4 bases at V and 3 bases at J, with 6 bases between the two ends. The DNA of the CDR3 is TGCAGCGTTGCGCCGGAAGAGACCCAGTACTTC. This codes for CSVAPEETQYF.

The chain employs TRBV2 and TRBJ2-1, with TRBD2 matching over 12 bases. The CDR3 consists of 22 residues. Germline V CDR1 and CDR2: SNHLY, FYNNEI. After removal of 9 bases from V and 0 bases from J, the junction contained 24 bases not matched to a gene. The CDR3 region has the DNA TGTGCCAGTATTGGGACAGGGGCGACTAGCGGGGGCCTTGCAAGCTCCTACAATGAGCAGTTCTTC. Protein: CASIGTGATSGGLASSYNEQFF.

In its sample, this clonotype was seen a few times. This chain joins TRBV20-1 and TRBJ2-6; no clear D. CDR1 and CDR2 from the germline V gene are DFQATT and SNEGSKA (reference sequence). The CDR3 is 13 residues long. Trimming stripped 4 bases from V and 2 bases from J, with 6 bases between. The CDR3 region is CSAIRTGANVLTF. CDR3 bases: TGCAGTGCTATAAGGACTGGGGCCAACGTCCTGACTTTC.

The rearrangement joins TRBV19 to TRBJ2-5; 13 bases agree with TRBD2. V trimming: 3 bases; J trimming: 3 bases; junction bases outside the gene matches: 4. Germline V gene lookup returns CDR1 LNHDA and CDR2 SQIVND (reference sequence). This CDR3 region has 16 residues. CDR3 loop: CASSIRTSGGEETQYF. The DNA of the CDR3 is TGTGCCAGTAGTATCCGGACTAGCGGGGGAGAAGAGACCCAGTACTTC. Filled out from reference TRBV19 and TRBJ2-5, the complete variable domain reads DGGITQSPKYLFRKEGQNVTLSCEQNLNHDAMYWYRQDPGQGLRLIYYSQIVNDFQKGDIAEGYSVSREKKESFPLTVTSAQKNPTAFYLCASSIRTSGGEETQYFGPGTRLLVL.